The 15 T cell receptor beta chains reported below all come from one sample, sequenced in a study of T cell repertoires in cytomegalovirus infection. TCRdb reprocessed the reads with MiXCR, giving one entry per CDR3 protein. The sample shows 54,000 or so distinct CDR3 sequences, 25% to 40% of them seen only once. What these receptors recognize is not known. The sample was PBMCs, sequenced either directly or after in vitro stimulation (not recorded which). The source is a human donor in good health (CMV status not recorded). Some clones in this sample may be carry-over from other donors' samples.

V is TRBV19 and J is TRBJ1-4; TRBD1 might be the D (6 bases). This CDR3 region has 14 residues. From germline, CDR1 is LNHDA and CDR2 SQIVND (reference sequence). V lost 6 bases and J lost 7, with 15 bases in between. CDR3 amino acids: CASRQQGRSEKLFF. The CDR3 DNA sequence: TGTGCCAGTAGGCAACAGGGCAGAAGTGAAAAACTGTTTTTT.

This clonotype was picked up a small number of times. The chain employs TRBV6-2 or TRBV6-3 and TRBJ2-4; D may be TRBD1 (5 bases). The germline V gene has CDR1 MNHEY and CDR2 SVGEGT. The V and J ends lost 0 bases and 9 bases respectively, with 9 bases between them. CDR3 length: 13 amino acids. The CDR3 DNA reads TGTGCCAGCAGTTACTCGATACAGGCCATTCAGTACTTC. Its protein is CASSYSIQAIQYF.

This clonotype was detected only a few times. The rearrangement links TRBV19 to TRBJ2-1, with D unclear. CDR1 LNHDA and CDR2 SQIVND come from the germline V gene (reference sequence). This CDR3 comprises 17 residues. The ends were cut back, 5 bases at V and 4 bases at J, with 21 bases in the middle. CDR3 bases: TGTGCCAGTAGTCCCCGGCCCCGGAAGGGTCCGTACAATGAGCAGTTCTTC. Encoded protein: CASSPRPRKGPYNEQFF.

The chain has TRBV30 and TRBJ2-5; tentatively, D is TRBD2 (6 bases). The CDR3 totals 13 residues. The ends were cut back, 4 bases at V and 1 base at J, with 10 bases in the middle. CDR1 is GTSNPN and CDR2 is SVGIG in the germline V gene (reference sequence). The CDR3 bases are TGTGCCTGGAAAGCGGGTCCCCAAGAGACCCAGTACTTC. It yields the protein CAWKAGPQETQYF.

The chain is built from TRBV5-1 and TRBJ2-7; D remains ambiguous. CDR3 length: 12 residues. Germline V gene lookup returns CDR1 SGHRS and CDR2 YFSETQ. V dropped 1 base and J dropped 7 bases, with 9 bases sitting between them. The CDR3 loop reads CASSLLGEEQYF. In nucleotides, the CDR3 is TGCGCCAGCAGCTTGCTGGGTGAGGAGCAGTACTTC.

The chain couples TRBV4-3 to TRBJ2-7; 9 bases agree with TRBD1. Trimming cost V 1 base and J 3 bases; bases outside gene matches: 1. This CDR3 spans 14 amino acids. Germline CDR1 and CDR2: LGHNA and YSLEER. The CDR3 DNA is TGCGCCAGCAGCCAAGGGGGACAGGGCTACGAGCAGTACTTC. Translating it yields CASSQGGQGYEQYF.

The CDR3 nucleotides are TGTGCCAGCAGCCCCCCCGGCGGGGACTACAATGAGCAGTTCTTC. Its protein product is CASSPPGGDYNEQFF. The chain couples TRBV3-1 to TRBJ2-1; a weak D match, TRBD2 (6 bases). Per the germline V gene, CDR1 is LGHDT and CDR2 is YNNKEL (reference sequence). Trimming took 4 bases from V and 3 from J, leaving 13 bases between them. CDR3 size: 15 residues.

This rearrangement joins TRBV28 to TRBJ2-7; possibly TRBD1 or TRBD2 for D (5 bases each). Germline V gene sequence: CDR1 MDHEN, CDR2 SYDVKM. V lost 6 bases to trimming and J lost 1 base, with 13 bases between them. This CDR3 has 14 residues. In DNA form, the CDR3 reads TGTGCCAGCAGGGGGGTGGGTGGGTCCTACGAGCAGTACTTC. Translating it yields CASRGVGGSYEQYF.

The chain employs TRBV3-1 and TRBJ2-1, with 10 positions matching TRBD2. The CDR3 loop spans 17 amino acids. CDR1 is LGHDT, CDR2 YNNKEL, per germline (reference sequence). V was pared by 0 bases and J by 7 bases, with 9 bases of the junction left unmatched. In DNA, the CDR3 is TGTGCCAGCAGCCAAGACCTAGCGGGAGTGGGAGGGAATGAGCAGTTCTTC. As protein: CASSQDLAGVGGNEQFF.

The chain employs TRBV27 and TRBJ1-4; D perhaps matches TRBD1 (6 bases). Germline assignment: CDR1 MNHEY and CDR2 SMNVEV (reference sequence). This CDR3 comprises 15 residues. Trimming took 4 bases from V and 8 from J, leaving 17 bases between them. CDR3 nucleotide sequence: TGTGCCAGCAGTTCACAGGGTTTCGCGGGGGAAAAACTGTTTTTT. Its translation is CASSSQGFAGEKLFF.

The chain couples TRBV27 to TRBJ2-2; 8 nucleotides match TRBD1. Trimming cost V 3 bases and J 0 bases; bases outside gene matches: 12. The CDR3 extends over 19 amino acids. CDR1 is MNHEY, CDR2 SMNVEV, per germline (reference sequence). In nucleotides, the CDR3 is TGTGCCAGCAGTTTCGGCCCGCTTGACAGGGGAGCGAACACCGGGGAGCTGTTTTTT. Its translation: CASSFGPLDRGANTGELFF.

The chain uses TRBV25-1 and TRBJ1-6; D is unresolved. This CDR3 spans 15 amino acids. V dropped 8 bases and J dropped 7 bases, with 18 bases sitting between them. The germline V gene encodes CDR1 MGHDK and CDR2 SYGVNS. DNA of the CDR3: TGTGCCAGCGGTAAGGACGGACCGTCCAATTCACCCCTCCACTTT. Translation gives CASGKDGPSNSPLHF.

This rearrangement joins TRBV5-6 to TRBJ1-2; 8 nucleotides match TRBD1. Germline V gives CDR1 SGHDT, CDR2 YYEEEE. CDR3 size: 13 residues. The ends lost 4 bases at V and 4 bases at J; junction bases unmatched: 3. Written as DNA, the CDR3 is TGTGCCAGCAGCCGGGACAGGTCCTATGGCTACACCTTC. Its protein product is CASSRDRSYGYTF.

This clonotype was counted a few times. V is TRBV5-1 and J is TRBJ2-1, with 9 bases matching TRBD2. This CDR3 is 15 amino acids long. Germline V lookup: CDR1 SGHRS, CDR2 YFSETQ. V gave up 0 bases and J gave up 8 bases; unmatched junction bases: 6. Here the CDR3 reads CASSLEGTSPDEQFF. As DNA, the CDR3 is TGCGCCAGCAGCTTGGAAGGGACTAGCCCAGATGAGCAGTTCTTC.

This rearrangement joins TRBV12-5 to TRBJ1-1; D is possibly TRBD1 (5 bases). CDR3 length: 15 residues. Germline CDR1 reads LGHNT; CDR2 reads FRNRAP. V was clipped by 1 base and J by 2 bases, with 11 bases between them. The CDR3 loop is CASGLGQQSNTEAFF. As DNA, the CDR3 is TGTGCTAGTGGTTTGGGACAGCAGAGTAACACTGAAGCTTTCTTT.